This T cell receptor beta chain was observed in a study of control samples from healthy donors and cancer patients. Trimming shortened V by 3 bases and J by 6 bases, and 11 bases separated the two germline ends. The length of the CDR3 is 13 residues. The germline V gene has CDR1 MNHEY and CDR2 SVGAGI. Sequenced by immunoSEQ multiplex PCR; TCRdb stores in-frame clones only, minus some. The top ten hold 1.5% of the sample, which has 150,000 to 200,000 clones, around 91% seen once. Sequencing used blood. The gene calls are TRBV6-5 and TRBJ1-2; tentatively, D is TRBD1 (5 bases). This TCR was sampled from a woman in her twenties or thirties in good health. DNA of the CDR3: TGTGCCAGCAGTTATTTCGGGGGGGATGGCTACACCTTC. It encodes CASSYFGGDGYTF.